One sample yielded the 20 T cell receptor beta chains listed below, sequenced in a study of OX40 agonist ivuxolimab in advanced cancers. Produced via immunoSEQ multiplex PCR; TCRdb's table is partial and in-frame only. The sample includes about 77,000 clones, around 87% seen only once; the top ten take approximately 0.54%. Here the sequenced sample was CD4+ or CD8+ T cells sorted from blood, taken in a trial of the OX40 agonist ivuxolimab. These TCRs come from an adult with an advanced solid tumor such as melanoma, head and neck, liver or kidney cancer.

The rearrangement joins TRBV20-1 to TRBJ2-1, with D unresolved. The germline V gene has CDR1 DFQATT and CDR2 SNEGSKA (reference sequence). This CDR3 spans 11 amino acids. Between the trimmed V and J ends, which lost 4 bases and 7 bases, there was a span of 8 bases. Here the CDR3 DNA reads TGCAGTGCTAAATATTGGAATGAGCAGTTCTTC. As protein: CSAKYWNEQFF.

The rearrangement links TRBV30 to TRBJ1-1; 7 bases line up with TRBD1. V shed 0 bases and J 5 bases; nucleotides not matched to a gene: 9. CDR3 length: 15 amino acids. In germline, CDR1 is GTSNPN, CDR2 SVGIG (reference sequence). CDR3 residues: CAWSVQGISRTEAFF. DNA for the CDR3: TGTGCCTGGAGTGTACAGGGGATTTCGAGAACTGAAGCTTTCTTT.

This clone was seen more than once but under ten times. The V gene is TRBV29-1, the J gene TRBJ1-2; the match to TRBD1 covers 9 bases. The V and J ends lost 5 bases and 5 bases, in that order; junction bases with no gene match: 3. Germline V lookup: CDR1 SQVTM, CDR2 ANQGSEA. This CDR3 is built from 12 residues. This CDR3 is CSVSGTGYGYTF. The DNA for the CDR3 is TGCAGCGTTTCCGGGACAGGGTATGGCTACACCTTC. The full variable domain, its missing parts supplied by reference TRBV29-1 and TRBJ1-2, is SAVISQKPSRDICQRGTSLTIQCQVDSQVTMMFWYRQQPGQSLTLIATANQGSEATYESGFVIDKFPISRPNLTFSTLTVSNMSPEDSSIYLCSVSGTGYGYTFGSGTRLTVV.

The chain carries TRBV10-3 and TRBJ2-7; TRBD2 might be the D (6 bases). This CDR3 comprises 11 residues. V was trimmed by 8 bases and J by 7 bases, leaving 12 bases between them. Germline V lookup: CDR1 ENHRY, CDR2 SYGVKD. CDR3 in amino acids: CAIGGTGEQYF. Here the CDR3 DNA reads TGTGCCATCGGAGGGACGGGGGAGCAGTACTTC.

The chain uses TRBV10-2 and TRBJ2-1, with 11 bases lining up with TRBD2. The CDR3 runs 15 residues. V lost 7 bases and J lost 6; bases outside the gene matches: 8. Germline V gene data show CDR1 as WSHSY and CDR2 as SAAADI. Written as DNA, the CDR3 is TGCGCCAGCACTTTAGCGGGGGGGCGGGGCAATGAGCAGTTCTTC. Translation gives CASTLAGGRGNEQFF.

This CDR3 is CASSLKISANNEQFF. In nucleotides, the CDR3 is TGCGCCAGCAGCTTAAAAATTAGCGCGAACAATGAGCAGTTCTTC. The chain combines TRBV5-1 with TRBJ2-1, with a possible D match to TRBD2 (5 bases). This CDR3 has 15 residues. V was pared by 2 bases and J by 5 bases, with 14 bases between. Germline V gene sequence: CDR1 SGHRS, CDR2 YFSETQ.

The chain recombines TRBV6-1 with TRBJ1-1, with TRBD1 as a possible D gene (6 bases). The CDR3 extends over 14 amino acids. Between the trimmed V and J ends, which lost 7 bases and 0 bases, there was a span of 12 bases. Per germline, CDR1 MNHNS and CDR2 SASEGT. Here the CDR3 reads CASMPRGMNTEAFF. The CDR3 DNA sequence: TGTGCCAGCATGCCCAGGGGCATGAACACTGAAGCTTTCTTT.

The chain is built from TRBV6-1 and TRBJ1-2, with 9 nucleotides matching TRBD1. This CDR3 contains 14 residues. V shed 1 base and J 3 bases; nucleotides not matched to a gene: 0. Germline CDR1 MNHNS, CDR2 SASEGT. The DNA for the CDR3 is TGTGCCAGCAGTGAAGGGGACAGGGACTATGGCTACACCTTC. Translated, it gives CASSEGDRDYGYTF.

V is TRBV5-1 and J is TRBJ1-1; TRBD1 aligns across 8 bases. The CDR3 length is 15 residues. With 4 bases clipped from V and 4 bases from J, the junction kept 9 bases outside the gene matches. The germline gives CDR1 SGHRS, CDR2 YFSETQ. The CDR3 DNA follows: TGCGCCAGCAGCAAGGACGGCAGGGGGCTCACTGAAGCTTTCTTT. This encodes CASSKDGRGLTEAFF. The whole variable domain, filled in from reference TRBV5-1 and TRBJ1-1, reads KAGVTQTPRYLIKTRGQQVTLSCSPISGHRSVSWYQQTPGQGLQFLFEYFSETQRNKGNFPGRFSGRQFSNSRSEMNVSTLELGDSALYLCASSKDGRGLTEAFFGQGTRLTVV.

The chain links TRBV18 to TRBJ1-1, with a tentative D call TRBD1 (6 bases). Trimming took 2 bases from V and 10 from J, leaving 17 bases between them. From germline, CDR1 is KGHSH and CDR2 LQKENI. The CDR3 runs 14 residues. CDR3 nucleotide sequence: TGTGCCAGCTCACCAGAACAGGGAGACTCCCGAGCTTTCTTT. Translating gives CASSPEQGDSRAFF.

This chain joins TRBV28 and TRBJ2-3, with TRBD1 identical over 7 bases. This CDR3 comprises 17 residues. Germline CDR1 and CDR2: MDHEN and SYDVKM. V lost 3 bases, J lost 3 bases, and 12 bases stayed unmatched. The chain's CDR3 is CASSFQRPGQRTDTQYF. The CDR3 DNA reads TGTGCCAGCAGTTTCCAGCGCCCGGGACAGAGGACAGATACGCAGTATTTT.

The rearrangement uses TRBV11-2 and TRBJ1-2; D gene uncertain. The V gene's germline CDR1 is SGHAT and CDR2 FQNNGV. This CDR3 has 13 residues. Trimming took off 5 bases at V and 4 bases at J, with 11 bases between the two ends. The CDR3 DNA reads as TGTGCCAGCAGCCTGTCCGGCAGCTATGGCTACACCTTC. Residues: CASSLSGSYGYTF.

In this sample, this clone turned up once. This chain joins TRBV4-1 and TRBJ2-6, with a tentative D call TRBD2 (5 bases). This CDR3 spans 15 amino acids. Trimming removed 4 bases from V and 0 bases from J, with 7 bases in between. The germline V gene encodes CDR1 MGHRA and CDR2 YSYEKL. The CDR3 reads CASSRTSSGANVLTF. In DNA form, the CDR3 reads TGCGCCAGCAGCCGTACTAGCTCTGGGGCCAACGTCCTGACTTTC.

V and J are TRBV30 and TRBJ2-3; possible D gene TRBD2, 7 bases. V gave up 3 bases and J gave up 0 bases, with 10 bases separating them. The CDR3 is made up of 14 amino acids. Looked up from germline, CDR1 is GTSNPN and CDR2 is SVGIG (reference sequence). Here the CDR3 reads CAWRGGLSTDTQYF. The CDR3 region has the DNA TGTGCCTGGAGGGGGGGGCTCAGCACAGATACGCAGTATTTT.

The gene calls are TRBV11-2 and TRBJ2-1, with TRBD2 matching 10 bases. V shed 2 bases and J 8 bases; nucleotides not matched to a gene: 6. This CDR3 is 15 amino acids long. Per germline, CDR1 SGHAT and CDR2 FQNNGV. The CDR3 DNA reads TGTGCCAGCAGCTTATCTAGCGGGAGTTTTGATGAGCAGTTCTTC. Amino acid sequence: CASSLSSGSFDEQFF. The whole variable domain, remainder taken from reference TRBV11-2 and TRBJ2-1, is EAGVAQSPRYKIIEKRQSVAFWCNPISGHATLYWYQQILGQGPKLLIQFQNNGVVDDSQLPKDRFSAERLKGVDSTLKIQPAKLEDSAVYLCASSLSSGSFDEQFFGPGTRLTVL.

The CDR3 region has the DNA TGTGCCAGCAGGAAGGGCGAGACCCAGTACTTC. It yields the protein CASRKGETQYF. V usage is TRBV6-5 and J usage is TRBJ2-5; D unclear. Germline V gives CDR1 MNHEY, CDR2 SVGAGI. V was trimmed by 6 bases and J by 5 bases, leaving 7 bases between them. CDR3 size: 11 residues.

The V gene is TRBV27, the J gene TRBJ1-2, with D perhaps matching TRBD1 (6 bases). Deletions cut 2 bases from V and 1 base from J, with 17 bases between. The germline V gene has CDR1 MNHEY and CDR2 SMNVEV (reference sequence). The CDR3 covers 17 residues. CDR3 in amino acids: CASSLRPRTDLNYGYTF. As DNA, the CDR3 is TGTGCCAGCAGTTTAAGGCCTCGGACAGATCTTAACTATGGCTACACCTTC.

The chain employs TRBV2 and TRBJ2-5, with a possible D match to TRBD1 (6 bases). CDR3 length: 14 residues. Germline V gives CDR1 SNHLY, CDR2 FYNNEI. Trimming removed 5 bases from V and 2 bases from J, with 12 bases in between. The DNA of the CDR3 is TGTGCCAGCAGTCTAGGACAGCTGCAAGAGACCCAGTACTTC. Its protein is CASSLGQLQETQYF.

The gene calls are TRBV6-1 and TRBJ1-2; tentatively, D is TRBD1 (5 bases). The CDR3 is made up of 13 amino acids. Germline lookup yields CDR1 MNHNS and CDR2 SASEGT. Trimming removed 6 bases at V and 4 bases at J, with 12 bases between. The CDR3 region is CASREGHGYGYTF. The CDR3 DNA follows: TGTGCCAGCAGGGAGGGGCACGGCTATGGCTACACCTTC.

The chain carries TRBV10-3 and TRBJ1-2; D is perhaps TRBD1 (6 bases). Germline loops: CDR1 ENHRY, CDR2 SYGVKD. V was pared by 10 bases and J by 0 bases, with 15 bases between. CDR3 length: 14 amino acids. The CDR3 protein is CASRLGQSNYGYTF. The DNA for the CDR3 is TGTGCCAGCAGACTCGGACAGTCTAACTATGGCTACACCTTC.